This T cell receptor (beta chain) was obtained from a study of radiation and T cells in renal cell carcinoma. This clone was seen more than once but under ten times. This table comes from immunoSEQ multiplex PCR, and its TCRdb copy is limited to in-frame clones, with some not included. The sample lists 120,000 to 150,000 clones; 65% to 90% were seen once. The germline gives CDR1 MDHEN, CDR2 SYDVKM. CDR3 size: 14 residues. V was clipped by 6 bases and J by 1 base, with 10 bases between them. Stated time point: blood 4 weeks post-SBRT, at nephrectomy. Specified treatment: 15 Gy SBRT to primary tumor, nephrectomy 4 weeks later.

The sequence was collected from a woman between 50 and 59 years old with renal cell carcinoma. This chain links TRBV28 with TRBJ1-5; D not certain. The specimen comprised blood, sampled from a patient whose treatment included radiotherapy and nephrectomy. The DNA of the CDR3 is TGTGCCAGCAGCCTCTCCTCCAGCAATCAGCCCCAGCATTTT. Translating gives CASSLSSSNQPQHF.